A selection of T cell receptor beta chains follows, all from one sample in a study of blood T cell repertoires in COVID-19. TCRdb keeps only in-frame clones here, not all; method: immunoSEQ multiplex PCR. The data hold 50,000 to 65,000 clones, with 75% to 90% observed a single time. The sequenced sample was peripheral blood. The receptors derive from a man aged 60 to 69 with active COVID-19. The conserved cysteine and the conserved F or W are not part of the CDR3 here. Each record gives: J gene, V gene, CDR3 protein.

TRBJ2-7 | TRBV28 | ASSLGGDSNKYEQY
TRBJ2-5 | TRBV7-9 | ASSLGQTQRETQY
TRBJ2-7 | TRBV4-2 | ASSQGGTGGVREQY
TRBJ1-2 | TRBV4-3 | ASSQERTGGLGYT
TRBJ1-2 | TRBV6-1 | ASSDPPDRVDYGYT
TRBJ1-2 | TRBV7-9 | ASSRDSYGYT
TRBJ2-3 | TRBV6-5 | ASSLSLGTDTQY
TRBJ1-5 | TRBV5-1 | ASSLGDISNQPQH
TRBJ2-2 | TRBV7-3 | ATQTGRGTGELF
TRBJ2-7 | TRBV28 | ASSSAGGLLNYEQY
TRBJ2-2 | TRBV19 | AIAGRGYGELF
TRBJ1-1 | TRBV19 | ASSIVASTEAF
TRBJ2-7 | TRBV6-5 | ASFRDKYEQY
TRBJ2-2 | TRBV7-3 | ASSFRLGELF
TRBJ2-4 | TRBV18 | ASSPSGSVPKNIQY
TRBJ2-7 | TRBV21-1 | ASLRTGYEQY
TRBJ2-7 | TRBV2 | ASSKTGARSDEQY
TRBJ2-3 | TRBV4-1 | ASSQAGMTDTQY
TRBJ1-2 | TRBV5-1 | ASSAWTGDRRYGYT
TRBJ2-3 | TRBV9 | ASSVVFTDTQY
TRBJ2-7 | TRBV27 | ASSSRLAGLYEQY
TRBJ1-3 | TRBV11-2 | ASRSRQASGNTIY
TRBJ1-1 | TRBV7-9 | ASSLPGGGTEAF
TRBJ1-3 | TRBV4-1 | ASSHNRGLSGNTIY
TRBJ2-5 | TRBV12-3/TRBV12-4 | ASNTGAETQY
TRBJ2-7 | TRBV3-1/TRBV3-2 | ASSRGQGAYEQY
TRBJ2-7 | TRBV5-1 | ASSLGQRALAYEQY
TRBJ2-3 | TRBV30 | AWTPLAGGSDTQY
TRBJ2-1 | TRBV9 | ASSVLGTSGDYNEQF
TRBJ2-7 | TRBV2 | ARAGDRGYEQY
TRBJ2-1 | TRBV7-9 | ASSPAGGFSNEQF
TRBJ2-7 | TRBV21-1 | ASSKALGIVPEGEQY
TRBJ2-5 | TRBV19 | ASSIGLAGLTQETQY
TRBJ1-3 | TRBV2 | ASSPGQGNTIY
TRBJ1-2 | TRBV9 | ASSVGSFSGYT
TRBJ1-6 | TRBV10-2 | ATLDRVNSPLH
TRBJ1-2 | TRBV25-1 | ASSESPHGYT
TRBJ2-1 | TRBV9 | ASSLRDYNEQF
TRBJ2-2 | TRBV5-4 | ASSLTSGRGYTGELF
TRBJ2-4 | TRBV4-2 | ASSLGLAGGPRNIQY
TRBJ1-5 | TRBV4-3 | ASSQDPQGSQPQH
TRBJ2-3 | TRBV7-2 | ASRRYASGGADTQY
TRBJ2-1 | TRBV4-2 | ASSQEEGGTSYNEQF
TRBJ2-1 | TRBV6-2/TRBV6-3 | ASSLAGGYNEQF
TRBJ1-1 | TRBV6-5 | ASSYSGGSEAF
TRBJ2-1 | TRBV2 | ASAGTSGNGEQF
TRBJ1-6 | TRBV27 | ASRPGSSYNSPLH
TRBJ1-2 | TRBV28 | ASSLFIGTNYGYT
TRBJ1-5 | TRBV19 | ASSIVWGPALGNQPQH
TRBJ2-5 | TRBV6-6 | ASTQRGGGQETQY
TRBJ1-2 | TRBV27 | ASSLSPRGHSYT
TRBJ2-2 | TRBV24-1 | ATSAPANTGELF
TRBJ2-2 | TRBV7-3 | ASSLGGQGNTGELF
TRBJ2-1 | TRBV19 | ASSIRGRNEQF
TRBJ1-2 | TRBV5-1 | ASSEAGVAGYGYT
TRBJ2-5 | TRBV18 | ASSPTGLAGGETQY
TRBJ2-2 | TRBV27 | ASSLSGLVNTGELF
TRBJ2-2 | TRBV4-3 | ASSQAGLPRNTGELF
TRBJ2-5 | TRBV4-2 | ASSQARDNNPGETQY
TRBJ1-4 | TRBV14 | ASSQDSTGVSKLF